Listed below are T cell receptor beta chains from one sample, sequenced in a study of T cells in Graves' hyperthyroidism and ophthalmopathy. TCRdb itself ran the multiplex PCR reads through MiXCR, one entry per CDR3 protein. The repertoire holds some 650,000 distinct CDR3 sequences, with 16% as singletons. The sample consisted of blood. These receptors came from a woman in her thirties or forties with Graves' ophthalmopathy. CDR3s include the opening cysteine and the closing phenylalanine or tryptophan.

v_call	j_call	cdr3_aa
TRBV7-9	TRBJ1-5	CASSRTGSPDQPQHF
TRBV6-2/TRBV6-3	TRBJ2-1	CASMGGTPHYNEQFF
TRBV12-3/TRBV12-4	TRBJ2-1	CASTSGTGLNEQFF
TRBV3-1	TRBJ1-2	CASSHWRDGEGGYTF
TRBV7-6	TRBJ2-2	CASSVGWLAGTGELFF
TRBV6-1	TRBJ2-2	CASSEGRPDGELFF
TRBV5-1	TRBJ2-5	CASSLGEIQETQYF
TRBV20-1	TRBJ1-5	CSATSGGQPQHF
TRBV6-1	TRBJ2-1	CASDPGTDYNEQFF
TRBV27	TRBJ2-7	CASSLYTSRYEQYF
TRBV6-1	TRBJ2-3	CASRGGAFSTDTQYF
TRBV20-1	TRBJ2-7	CSARAPDPYEQYF
TRBV11-2	TRBJ2-1	CASSLVLAGAGNEQFF
TRBV3-1	TRBJ2-5	CASSQEIPGTGQETQYF
TRBV27	TRBJ2-1	CASRRQVDSYNEQFF
TRBV3-1	TRBJ2-7	CASPYRAWEQYF
TRBV11-3	TRBJ2-1	CASSSSGNPNEQFF
TRBV7-6	TRBJ2-3	CASSPHITDTQYF
TRBV3-1	TRBJ1-2	CASSQDRDRGVYGYTF
TRBV5-8	TRBJ2-3	CASSRVAGGGTDTQYF
TRBV2	TRBJ2-3	CASNTGSRSSTDTQYF
TRBV20-1	TRBJ2-7	CSASKTSGGNEQYF
TRBV6-1	TRBJ1-5	CASSYAAGGGQPQHF
TRBV20-1	TRBJ1-6	CSARDRTGSDSPLHF
TRBV18	TRBJ2-1	CASSLIDSYNEQFF
TRBV30	TRBJ1-5	CAWSEDDRWDQPQHF
TRBV18	TRBJ2-3	CASSLTGGSNADTQYF
TRBV12-3/TRBV12-4	TRBJ2-5	CASSRLGMQETQYF
TRBV18	TRBJ2-5	CASSPAIQETQYF
TRBV2	TRBJ2-2	CAGSVQGPTGELFF
TRBV5-1	TRBJ2-5	CASSYTGVQETQYF
TRBV29-1	TRBJ2-3	CSVAPSGSTDTQYF
TRBV20-1	TRBJ2-5	CSATRQGWQETQYF
TRBV7-8	TRBJ2-7	CASSPRTLISYEQYF
TRBV10-3	TRBJ2-1	CAIKAEYNEQFF
TRBV25-1	TRBJ1-6	CASSGLDRGYNSPLHF
TRBV20-1	TRBJ1-1	CSARGQTEAFF
TRBV28	TRBJ2-7	CASRSRSANPSYEQYF
TRBV28	TRBJ2-3	CASTDPGGTDTQYF
TRBV18	TRBJ2-7	CASSGTSTYEQYF
TRBV18	TRBJ2-3	CASSPGGPDTQYF
TRBV7-8	TRBJ2-1	CASSARLAGGYNEQFF
TRBV18	TRBJ2-5	CASSRRETTRETQYF
TRBV7-8	TRBJ2-1	CASIKSGGDYNEQFF